The source of this TCR beta chain is a study of cytomegalovirus exposure and HLA in healthy donors. Study-level findings and limits: Later work found that TCR association rates differed between HLA loci; DRB1 had the most and HLA-C the fewest.

This clone was seen more than once but under ten times. Its specificity is not known. Germline CDR1 and CDR2: LNHDA and SQIVND (reference sequence). The CDR3 has 14 amino acids. J gave up 8 bases and V 8 bases, and 12 bases lay outside the gene matches. Both 60 Vbeta primers and 13 Jbeta primers went into the PCR. Assay: immunoSEQ multiplex PCR; the TCRdb copy retains only in-frame clones and omits some. The sample records approximately 37,000 clones, 70% to 85% being singletons. Sequencing was done on a sample of PBMCs. The rearrangement links TRBV19 to TRBJ1-2; 9 nucleotides agree with TRBD1. This TCR derives from a man younger than 45 in good health and CMV-seronegative. The DNA for the CDR3 is TGTGCCAGTCGGGAGATGGGACAGGGAGGCGGCTACACCTTC. Its protein product is CASREMGQGGGYTF.